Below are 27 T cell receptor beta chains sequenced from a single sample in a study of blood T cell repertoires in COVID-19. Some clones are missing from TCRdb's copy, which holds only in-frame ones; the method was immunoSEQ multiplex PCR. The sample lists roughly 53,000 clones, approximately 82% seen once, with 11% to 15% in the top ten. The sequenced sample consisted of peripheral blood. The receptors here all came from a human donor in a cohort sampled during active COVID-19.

CDR3 loop: CASSFTGTNTGELFF. The CDR3 nucleotides are TGTGCCAGCAGCTTCACCGGGACAAACACCGGGGAGCTGTTTTTT. The chain recombines TRBV5-5 with TRBJ2-2; D is possibly TRBD1 (6 bases). The germline V gene encodes CDR1 SGHKS and CDR2 YYEKEE (reference sequence). This CDR3 spans 15 amino acids. Trimming took 2 bases from V and 2 from J, leaving 10 bases between them.

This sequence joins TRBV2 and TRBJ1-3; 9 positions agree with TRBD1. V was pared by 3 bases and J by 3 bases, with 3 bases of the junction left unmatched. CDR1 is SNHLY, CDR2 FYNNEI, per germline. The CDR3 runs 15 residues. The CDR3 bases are TGTGCCAGCAGTGAGGGACAGGGAATTGGAAACACCATATATTTT. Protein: CASSEGQGIGNTIYF.

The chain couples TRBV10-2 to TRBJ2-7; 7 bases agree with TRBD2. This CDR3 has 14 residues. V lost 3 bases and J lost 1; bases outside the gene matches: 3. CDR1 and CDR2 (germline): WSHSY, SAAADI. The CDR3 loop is CASSDGGRSYEQYF. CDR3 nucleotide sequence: TGCGCCAGCAGTGACGGCGGGAGATCCTACGAGCAGTACTTC.

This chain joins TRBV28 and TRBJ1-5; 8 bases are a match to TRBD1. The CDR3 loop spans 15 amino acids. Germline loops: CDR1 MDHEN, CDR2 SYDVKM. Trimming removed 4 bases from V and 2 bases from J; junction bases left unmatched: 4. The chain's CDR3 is CASSSGGTGNQPQHF. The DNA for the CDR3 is TGTGCCAGCAGTTCAGGGGGCACGGGCAATCAGCCCCAGCATTTT.

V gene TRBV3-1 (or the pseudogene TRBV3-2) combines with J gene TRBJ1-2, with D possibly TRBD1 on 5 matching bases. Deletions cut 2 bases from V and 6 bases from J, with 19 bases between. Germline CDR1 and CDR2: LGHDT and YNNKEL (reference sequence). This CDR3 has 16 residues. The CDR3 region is CASSQRYGRGSHGYTF. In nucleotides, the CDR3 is TGTGCCAGCAGCCAACGGTATGGAAGGGGATCTCATGGCTACACCTTC.

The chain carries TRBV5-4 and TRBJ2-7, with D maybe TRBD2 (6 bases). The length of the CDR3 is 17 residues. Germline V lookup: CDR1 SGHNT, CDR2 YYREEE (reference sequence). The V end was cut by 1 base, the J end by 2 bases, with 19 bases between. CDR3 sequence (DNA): TGTGCCAGCAGCTTGCCCGGGACTGCCGAGGGAGCCTACGAGCAGTACTTC. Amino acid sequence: CASSLPGTAEGAYEQYF.

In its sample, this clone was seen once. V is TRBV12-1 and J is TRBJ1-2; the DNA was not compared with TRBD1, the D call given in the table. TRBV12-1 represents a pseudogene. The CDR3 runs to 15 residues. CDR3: CASCRWAPLGYGYTF. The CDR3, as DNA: TGTGCCAGCTGCCGTTGGGCCCCCCTCGGATATGGCTACACCTTC.

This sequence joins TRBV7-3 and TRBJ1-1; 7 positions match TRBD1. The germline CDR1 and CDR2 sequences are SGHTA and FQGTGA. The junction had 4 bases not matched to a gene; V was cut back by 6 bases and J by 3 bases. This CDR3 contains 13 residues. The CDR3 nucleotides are TGTGCCAGCAGTCGGGACAGCTACACTGAAGCTTTCTTT. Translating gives CASSRDSYTEAFF.

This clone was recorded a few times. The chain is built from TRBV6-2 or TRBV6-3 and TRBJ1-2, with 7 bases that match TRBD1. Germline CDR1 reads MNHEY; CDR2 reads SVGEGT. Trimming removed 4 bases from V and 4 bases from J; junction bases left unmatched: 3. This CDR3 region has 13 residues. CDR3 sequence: CASSWTGSYGYTF. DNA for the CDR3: TGTGCCAGCAGTTGGACAGGTAGCTATGGCTACACCTTC.

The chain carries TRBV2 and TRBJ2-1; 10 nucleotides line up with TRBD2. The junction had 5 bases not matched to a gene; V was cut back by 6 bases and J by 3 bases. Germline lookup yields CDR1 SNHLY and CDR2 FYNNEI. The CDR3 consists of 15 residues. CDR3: CASSVAGGFYNEQFF. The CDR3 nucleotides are TGTGCCAGCAGCGTAGCGGGAGGCTTCTACAATGAGCAGTTCTTC.

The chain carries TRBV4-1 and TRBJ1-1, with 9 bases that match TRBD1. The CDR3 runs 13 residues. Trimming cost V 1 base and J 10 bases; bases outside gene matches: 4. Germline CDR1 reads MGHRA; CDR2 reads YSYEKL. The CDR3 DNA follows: TGCGCCAGCAGCCAAGTAAACAGGGGGCGAGCTTTCTTT. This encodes CASSQVNRGRAFF.

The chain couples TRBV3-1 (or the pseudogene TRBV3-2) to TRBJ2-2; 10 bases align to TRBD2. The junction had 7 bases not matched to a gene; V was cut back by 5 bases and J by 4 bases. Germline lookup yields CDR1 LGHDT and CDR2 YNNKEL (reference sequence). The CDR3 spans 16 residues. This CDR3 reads CASSVTSGASTGELFF. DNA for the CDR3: TGTGCCAGCAGCGTAACTAGCGGGGCTAGCACCGGGGAGCTGTTTTTT.

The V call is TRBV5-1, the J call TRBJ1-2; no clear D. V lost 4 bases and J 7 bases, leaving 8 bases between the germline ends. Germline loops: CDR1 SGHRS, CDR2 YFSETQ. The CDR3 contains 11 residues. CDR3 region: CASSEGGGYTF. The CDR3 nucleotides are TGCGCCAGCAGCGAGGGTGGTGGCTACACCTTC.

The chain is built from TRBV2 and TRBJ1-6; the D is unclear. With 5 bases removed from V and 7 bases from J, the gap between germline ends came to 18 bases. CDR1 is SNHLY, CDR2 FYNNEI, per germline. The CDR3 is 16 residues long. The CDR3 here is CASSSSPGLLNSPLHF. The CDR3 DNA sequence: TGTGCCAGCAGTTCCTCCCCAGGTTTGCTGAATTCACCCCTCCACTTT.

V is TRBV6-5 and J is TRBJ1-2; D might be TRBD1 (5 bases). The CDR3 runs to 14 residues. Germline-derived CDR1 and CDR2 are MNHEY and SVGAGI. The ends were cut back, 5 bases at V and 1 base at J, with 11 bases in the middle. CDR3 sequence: CASSQWGSNYGYTF. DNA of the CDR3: TGTGCCAGCAGTCAGTGGGGCAGTAACTATGGCTACACCTTC.

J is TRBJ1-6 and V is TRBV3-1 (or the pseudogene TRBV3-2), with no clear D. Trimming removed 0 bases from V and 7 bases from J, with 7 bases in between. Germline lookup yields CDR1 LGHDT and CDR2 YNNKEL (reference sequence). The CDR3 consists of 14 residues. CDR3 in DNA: TGTGCCAGCAGCCAAGAGCGCCCCAATTCACCCCTCCACTTT. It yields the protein CASSQERPNSPLHF.

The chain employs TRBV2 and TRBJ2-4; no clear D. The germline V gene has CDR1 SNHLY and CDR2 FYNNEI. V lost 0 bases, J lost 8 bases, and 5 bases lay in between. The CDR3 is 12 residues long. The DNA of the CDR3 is TGTGCCAGCAGTGAAGCTAGCTACATTCAGTACTTC. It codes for CASSEASYIQYF.

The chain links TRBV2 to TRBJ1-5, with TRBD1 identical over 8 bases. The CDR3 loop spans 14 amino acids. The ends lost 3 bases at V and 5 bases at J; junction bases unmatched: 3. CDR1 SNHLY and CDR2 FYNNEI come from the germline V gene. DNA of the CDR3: TGTGCCAGCAGTGAGGGACAGGCCTATCAGCCCCAGCATTTT. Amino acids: CASSEGQAYQPQHF.

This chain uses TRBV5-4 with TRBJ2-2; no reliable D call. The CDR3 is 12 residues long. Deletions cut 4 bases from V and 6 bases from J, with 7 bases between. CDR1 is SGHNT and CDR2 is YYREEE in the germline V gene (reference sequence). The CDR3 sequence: CASSPPAGELFF. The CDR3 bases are TGTGCCAGCAGCCCCCCCGCCGGGGAGCTGTTTTTT.

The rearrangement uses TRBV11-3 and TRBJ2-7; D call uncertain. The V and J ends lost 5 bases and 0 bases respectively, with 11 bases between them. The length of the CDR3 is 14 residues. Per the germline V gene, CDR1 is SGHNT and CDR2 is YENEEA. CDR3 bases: TGTGCCAGCAGCGTCGGTGGTAACTCCTACGAGCAGTACTTC. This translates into CASSVGGNSYEQYF.

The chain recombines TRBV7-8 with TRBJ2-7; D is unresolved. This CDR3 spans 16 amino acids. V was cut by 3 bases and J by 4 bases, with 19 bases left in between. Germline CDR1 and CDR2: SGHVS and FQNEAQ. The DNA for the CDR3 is TGTGCCAGCAGCTTGCGCCTCACCCCTGAGGAATACGAGCAGTACTTC. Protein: CASSLRLTPEEYEQYF.

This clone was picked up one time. CDR3 sequence: CASSFGDRVAGTDTQYF. In DNA, the CDR3 is TGTGCCAGCAGCTTCGGGGACAGGGTGGCGGGCACAGATACGCAGTATTTT. This chain joins TRBV7-9 and TRBJ2-3; 9 bases align to TRBD1. The trim removed 3 bases at V and 1 base at J, leaving 8 bases unmatched. Germline V gives CDR1 SEHNR, CDR2 FQNEAQ (reference sequence). This CDR3 has 17 amino acids. The variable domain in full, completed from reference TRBV7-9 and TRBJ2-3, reads DTGVSQNPRHKITKRGQNVTFRCDPISEHNRLYWYRQTLGQGPEFLTYFQNEAQLEKSRLLSDRFSAERPKGSFSTLEIQRTEQGDSAMYLCASSFGDRVAGTDTQYFGPGTRLTVL.

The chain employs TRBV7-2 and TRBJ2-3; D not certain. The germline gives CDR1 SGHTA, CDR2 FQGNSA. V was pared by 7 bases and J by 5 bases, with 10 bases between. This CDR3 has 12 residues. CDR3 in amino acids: CASTPTGDTQYF. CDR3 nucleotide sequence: TGTGCCAGCACCCCCACGGGAGATACGCAGTATTTT. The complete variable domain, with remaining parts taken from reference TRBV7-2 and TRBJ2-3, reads GAGVSQSPSNKVTEKGKDVELRCDPISGHTALYWYRQSLGQGLEFLIYFQGNSAPDKSGLPSDRFSAERTGGSVSTLTIQRTQQEDSAVYLCASTPTGDTQYFGPGTRLTVL.

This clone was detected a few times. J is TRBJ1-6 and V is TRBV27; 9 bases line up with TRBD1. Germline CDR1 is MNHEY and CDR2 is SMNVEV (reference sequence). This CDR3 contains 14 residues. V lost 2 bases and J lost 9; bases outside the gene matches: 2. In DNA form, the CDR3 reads TGTGCCAGCAGTTTAACGGGACAGGGTTCACCCCTCCACTTT. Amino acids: CASSLTGQGSPLHF.

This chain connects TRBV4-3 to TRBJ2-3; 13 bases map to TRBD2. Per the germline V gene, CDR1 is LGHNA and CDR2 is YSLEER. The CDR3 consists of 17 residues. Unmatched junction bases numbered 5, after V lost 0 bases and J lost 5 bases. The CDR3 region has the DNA TGCGCCAGCAGCCAAGACCATCGGACTAGCGGGAGAGATACGCAGTATTTT. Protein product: CASSQDHRTSGRDTQYF.

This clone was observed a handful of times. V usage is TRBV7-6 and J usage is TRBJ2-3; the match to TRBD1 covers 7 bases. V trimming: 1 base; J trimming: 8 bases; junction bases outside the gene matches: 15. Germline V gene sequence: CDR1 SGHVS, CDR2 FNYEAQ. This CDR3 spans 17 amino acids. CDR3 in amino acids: CASSLGTGRQGTVTQYF. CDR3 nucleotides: TGTGCCAGCAGCTTAGGGACGGGGAGACAGGGCACCGTTACGCAGTATTTT.

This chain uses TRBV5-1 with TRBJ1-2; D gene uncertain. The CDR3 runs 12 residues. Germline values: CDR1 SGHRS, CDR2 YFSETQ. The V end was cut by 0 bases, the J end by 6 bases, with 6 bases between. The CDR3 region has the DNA TGCGCCAGCAGCTTGGCCCAGGATGGCTACACCTTC. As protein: CASSLAQDGYTF.